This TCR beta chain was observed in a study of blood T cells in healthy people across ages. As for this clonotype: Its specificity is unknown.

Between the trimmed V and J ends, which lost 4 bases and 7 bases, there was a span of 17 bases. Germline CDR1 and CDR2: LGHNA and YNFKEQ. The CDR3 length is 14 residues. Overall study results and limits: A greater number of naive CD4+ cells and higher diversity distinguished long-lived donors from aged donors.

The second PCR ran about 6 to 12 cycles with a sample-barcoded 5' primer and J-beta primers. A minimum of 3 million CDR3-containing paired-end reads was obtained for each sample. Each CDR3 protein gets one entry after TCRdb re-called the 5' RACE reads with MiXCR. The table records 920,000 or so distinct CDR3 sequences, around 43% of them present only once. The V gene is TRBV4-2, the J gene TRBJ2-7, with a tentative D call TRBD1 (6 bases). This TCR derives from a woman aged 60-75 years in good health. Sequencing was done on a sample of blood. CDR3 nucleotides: TGTGCCAGCAGCCCCGTTCGGGACAACAATGAGCAGTACTTC. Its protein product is CASSPVRDNNEQYF.